This record concerns one TCR beta chain sequence. This clonotype came up a few times. Its antigen is currently not known. Per-nucleotide qualities are absent, and no much larger clonotype sits a single base away. These data originate in a study of T cell repertoires in cytomegalovirus infection (dated by TCRdb to the late 2010s). Turning to the overall study: Recently identified HLA-C-restricted CMV epitopes, whose presentation resists viral immunomodulation, were targeted by peptide stimulations together with well-studied HLA-B-restricted epitopes. Donor HLA type was relevant to the analysis, because carriage of CMV infection together with the matching HLA type was indicated by public TCR beta signatures. General study outcomes and caveats: Carriers of CMV infection plus the relevant HLA type were discriminated by the cumulative frequency of public TCR beta family members in the study cohort and in an independent roughly 340-donor cohort. The ex vivo response was dominated by HLA-C-restricted CMV-specific TCR beta clonotypes, which also provided the single most frequent clonotype in two of eight donors.

The CDR3 runs 14 residues from the cysteine to the phenylalanine. Of all the DNA, just the CDR3 is kept, 42 bases in frame from base 1. CDR1 and CDR2 were assigned from the germline V gene as MNHNS and SASEGT. Relative to germline, V is 2 bases shorter and J is 4 bases shorter, with 11 bases between their ends. The listed sequencing device is Illumina HiSeq 1500. TCRdb passed the public sequencing reads through fastp at Q25 and MiXCR, retaining productive beta sequences. Rows merge per CDR3 protein into single entries with the most common DNA and genes. Here the sample has under 150,000 distinct CDR3 sequences; 30% to 35% occur a single time. The biggest ten clones account for around two fifths of the sample. The treatment or condition tag for this specimen amounts to: in vitro stimulation with specific CMV peptide epitopes to enrich CMV-specific T cells.

The chain was built from TRBV6-1 and TRBJ1-2, with the identity of the D gene unclear. Material: CD8+ T cells from cultured PBMCs, obtained from culture after CMV antigen stimulation. This TCR was sampled from a human donor in good health (CMV status not recorded). Some clones in this sample may be carry-over from other donors' samples. Read as DNA, the sequence is TGTGCCAGCAGTGAAAGGGCGGGCTTCTATGGCTACACCTTC. Translated, this is CASSERAGFYGYTF.